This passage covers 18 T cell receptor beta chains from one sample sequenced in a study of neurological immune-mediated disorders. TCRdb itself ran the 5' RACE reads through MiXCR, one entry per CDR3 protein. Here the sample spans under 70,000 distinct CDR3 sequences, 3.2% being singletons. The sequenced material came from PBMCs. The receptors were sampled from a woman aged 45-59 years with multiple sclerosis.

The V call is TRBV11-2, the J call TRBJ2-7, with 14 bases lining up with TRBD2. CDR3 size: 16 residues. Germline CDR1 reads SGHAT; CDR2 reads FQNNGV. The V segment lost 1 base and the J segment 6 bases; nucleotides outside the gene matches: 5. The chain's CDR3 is CASSLGAGTSGSEQYF. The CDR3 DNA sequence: TGTGCCAGCAGCTTAGGAGCAGGGACTAGCGGGAGCGAGCAGTACTTC.

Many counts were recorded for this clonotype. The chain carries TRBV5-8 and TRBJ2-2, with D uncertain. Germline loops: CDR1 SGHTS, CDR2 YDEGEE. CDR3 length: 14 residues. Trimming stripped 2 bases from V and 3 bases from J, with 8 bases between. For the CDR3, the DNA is TGTGCCAGCAGCTTCTCCGTGGACACCGGGGAGCTGTTTTTT. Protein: CASSFSVDTGELFF.

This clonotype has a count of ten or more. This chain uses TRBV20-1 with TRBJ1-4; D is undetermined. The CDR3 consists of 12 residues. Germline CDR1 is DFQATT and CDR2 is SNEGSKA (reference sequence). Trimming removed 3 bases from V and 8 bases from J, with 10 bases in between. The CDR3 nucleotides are TGCAGTGCTAGGGCGCCTGAAGAAAAACTGTTTTTT. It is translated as CSARAPEEKLFF.

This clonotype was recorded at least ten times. The CDR3 DNA sequence: TGCAGTGCTAGAGATCCCAGGGGGCAAGAGACCCAGTACTTC. Its translation is CSARDPRGQETQYF. The rearrangement joins TRBV20-1 to TRBJ2-5; 7 bases align to TRBD1. Germline CDR1 DFQATT, CDR2 SNEGSKA (reference sequence). The CDR3 loop spans 14 amino acids. Germline trimming cut 0 bases from V and 2 bases from J; bases unmatched to any gene: 3.

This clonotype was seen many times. The CDR3 loop reads CSVEEGTRVRNEQFF. The CDR3 DNA sequence: TGCAGCGTTGAAGAGGGGACTAGAGTACGCAATGAGCAGTTCTTC. The chain has TRBV29-1 and TRBJ2-1; 8 bases map to TRBD2. The CDR3 has 15 residues. Per germline, CDR1 SQVTM and CDR2 ANQGSEA. The ends lost 0 bases at V and 6 bases at J; junction bases unmatched: 7.

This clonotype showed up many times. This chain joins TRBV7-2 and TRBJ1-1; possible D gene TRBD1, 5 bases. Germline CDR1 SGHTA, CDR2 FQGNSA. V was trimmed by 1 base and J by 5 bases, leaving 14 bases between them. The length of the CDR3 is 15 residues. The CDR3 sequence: CASSLEGQERTEAFF. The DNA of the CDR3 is TGTGCCAGCAGCTTAGAGGGGCAGGAAAGGACTGAAGCTTTCTTT. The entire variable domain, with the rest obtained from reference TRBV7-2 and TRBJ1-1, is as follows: GAGVSQSPSNKVTEKGKDVELRCDPISGHTALYWYRQSLGQGLEFLIYFQGNSAPDKSGLPSDRFSAERTGGSVSTLTIQRTQQEDSAVYLCASSLEGQERTEAFFGQGTRLTVV.

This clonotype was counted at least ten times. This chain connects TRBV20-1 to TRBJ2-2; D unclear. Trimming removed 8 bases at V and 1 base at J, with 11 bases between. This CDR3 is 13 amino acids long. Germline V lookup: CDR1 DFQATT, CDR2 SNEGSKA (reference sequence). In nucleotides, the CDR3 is TGCAGTTCCACCCGCCAGAACACCGGGGAGCTGTTTTTT. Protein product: CSSTRQNTGELFF.

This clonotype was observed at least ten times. As DNA, the CDR3 is TGCAGTGCTAGATCGGGACTAGGTATAGACATTCAGTACTTC. Its protein is CSARSGLGIDIQYF. The rearrangement joins TRBV20-1 to TRBJ2-4, with 8 bases identical to TRBD2. The junction had 8 bases not matched to a gene; V was cut back by 2 bases and J by 8 bases. The CDR3 consists of 14 residues. Germline CDR1 and CDR2: DFQATT and SNEGSKA (reference sequence).

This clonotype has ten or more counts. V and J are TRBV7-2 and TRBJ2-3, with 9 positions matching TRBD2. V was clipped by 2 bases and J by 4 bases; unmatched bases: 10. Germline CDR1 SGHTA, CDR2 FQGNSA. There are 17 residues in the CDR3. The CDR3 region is CASSLSPAGGWADTQYF. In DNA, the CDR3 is TGTGCCAGCAGCTTAAGTCCGGCGGGGGGGTGGGCAGATACGCAGTATTTT.

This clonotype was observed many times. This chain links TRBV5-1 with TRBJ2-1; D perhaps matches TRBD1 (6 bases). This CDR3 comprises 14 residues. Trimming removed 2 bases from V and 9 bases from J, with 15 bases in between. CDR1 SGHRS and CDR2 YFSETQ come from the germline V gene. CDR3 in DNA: TGCGCCAGCAGCTTAGACAGCGTACAGGGTGAGCAGTTCTTC. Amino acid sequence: CASSLDSVQGEQFF. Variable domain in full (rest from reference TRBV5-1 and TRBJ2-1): KAGVTQTPRYLIKTRGQQVTLSCSPISGHRSVSWYQQTPGQGLQFLFEYFSETQRNKGNFPGRFSGRQFSNSRSEMNVSTLELGDSALYLCASSLDSVQGEQFFGPGTRLTVL.

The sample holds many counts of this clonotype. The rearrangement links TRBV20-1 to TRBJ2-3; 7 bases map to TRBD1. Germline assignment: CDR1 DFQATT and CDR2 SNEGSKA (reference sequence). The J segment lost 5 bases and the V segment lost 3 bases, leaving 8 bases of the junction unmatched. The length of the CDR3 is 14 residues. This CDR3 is CSARRQGGQDTQYF. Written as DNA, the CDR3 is TGCAGTGCTAGGAGACAGGGCGGGCAAGATACGCAGTATTTT.

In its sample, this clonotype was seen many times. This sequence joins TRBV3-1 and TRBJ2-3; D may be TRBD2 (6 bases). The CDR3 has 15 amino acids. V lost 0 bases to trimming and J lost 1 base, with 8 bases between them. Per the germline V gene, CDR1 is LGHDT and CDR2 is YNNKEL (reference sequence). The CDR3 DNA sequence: TGTGCCAGCAGCCAAGACGGCGGGGGCACAGATACGCAGTATTTT. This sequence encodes CASSQDGGGTDTQYF.

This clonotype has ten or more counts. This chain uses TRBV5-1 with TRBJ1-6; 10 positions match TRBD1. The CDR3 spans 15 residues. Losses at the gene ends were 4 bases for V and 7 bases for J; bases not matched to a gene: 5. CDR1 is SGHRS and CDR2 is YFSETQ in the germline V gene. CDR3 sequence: CASSVGGQGNSPLHF. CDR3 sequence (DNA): TGCGCCAGCAGCGTCGGGGGACAGGGGAATTCACCCCTCCACTTT.

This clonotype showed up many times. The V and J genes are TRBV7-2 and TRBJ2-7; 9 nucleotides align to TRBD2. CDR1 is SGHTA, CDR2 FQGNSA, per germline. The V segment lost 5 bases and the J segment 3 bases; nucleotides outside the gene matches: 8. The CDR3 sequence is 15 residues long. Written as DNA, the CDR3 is TGTGCCAGCAGCGAGGTAGCGGGAGCTGTCTACGAGCAGTACTTC. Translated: CASSEVAGAVYEQYF.

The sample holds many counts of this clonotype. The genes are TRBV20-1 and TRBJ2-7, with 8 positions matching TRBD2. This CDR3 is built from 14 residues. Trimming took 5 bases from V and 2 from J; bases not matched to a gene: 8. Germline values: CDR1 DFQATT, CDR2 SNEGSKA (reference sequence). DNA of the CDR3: TGCAGTGCTCCCCAGGAGCGGGAGCCCTACGAGCAGTACTTC. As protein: CSAPQEREPYEQYF.

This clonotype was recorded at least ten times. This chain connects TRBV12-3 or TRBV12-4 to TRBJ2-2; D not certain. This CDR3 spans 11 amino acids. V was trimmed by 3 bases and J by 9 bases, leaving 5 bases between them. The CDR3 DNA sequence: TGTGCCAGCAGTTTTTTCCGGGAGCTGTTTTTT. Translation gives CASSFFRELFF.

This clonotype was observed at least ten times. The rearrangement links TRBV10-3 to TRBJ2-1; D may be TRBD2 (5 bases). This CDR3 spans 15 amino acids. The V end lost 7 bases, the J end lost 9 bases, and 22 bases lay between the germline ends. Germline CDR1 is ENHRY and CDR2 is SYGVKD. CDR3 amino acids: CAITRTELGRGEQFF. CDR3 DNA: TGTGCCATCACCCGTACGGAACTAGGTCGTGGTGAGCAGTTCTTC.

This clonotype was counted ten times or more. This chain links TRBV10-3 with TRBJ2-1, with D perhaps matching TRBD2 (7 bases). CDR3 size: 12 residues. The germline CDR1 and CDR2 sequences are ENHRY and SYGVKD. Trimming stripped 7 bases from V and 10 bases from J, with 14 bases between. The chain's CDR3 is CAITGGRDEQFF. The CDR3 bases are TGTGCCATCACCGGGGGGCGCGACGAGCAGTTCTTC.